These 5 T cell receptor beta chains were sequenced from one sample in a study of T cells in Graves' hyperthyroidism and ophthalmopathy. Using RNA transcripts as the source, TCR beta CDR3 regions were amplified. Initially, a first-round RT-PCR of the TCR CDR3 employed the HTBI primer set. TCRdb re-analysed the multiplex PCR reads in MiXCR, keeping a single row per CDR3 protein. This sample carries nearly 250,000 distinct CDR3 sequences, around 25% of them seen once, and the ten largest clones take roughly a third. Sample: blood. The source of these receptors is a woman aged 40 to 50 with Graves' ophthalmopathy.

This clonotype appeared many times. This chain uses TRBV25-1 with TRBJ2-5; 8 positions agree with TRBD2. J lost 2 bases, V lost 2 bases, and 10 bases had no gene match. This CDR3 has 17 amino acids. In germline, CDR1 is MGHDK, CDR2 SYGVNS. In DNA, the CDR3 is TGTGCCAGCAGTGAACGGAGAGCGGGAGTTTGGCAAGAGACCCAGTACTTC. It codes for CASSERRAGVWQETQYF.

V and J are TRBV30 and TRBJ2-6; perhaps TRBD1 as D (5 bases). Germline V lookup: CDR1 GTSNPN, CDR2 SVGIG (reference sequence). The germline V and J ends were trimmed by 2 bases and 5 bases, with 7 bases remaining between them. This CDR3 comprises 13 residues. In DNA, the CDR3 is TGTGCCTGGAGTCAGGGCAGGGCCAACGTCCTGACTTTC. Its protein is CAWSQGRANVLTF.

This CDR3 is CASRSTTSGGYEQYF. CDR3 nucleotides: TGTGCCAGCAGATCTACGACTAGCGGCGGATACGAGCAGTACTTC. This rearrangement joins TRBV6-1 to TRBJ2-7, with 9 bases matching TRBD2. This CDR3 has 15 amino acids. CDR1 is MNHNS and CDR2 is SASEGT in the germline V gene. V was pared by 6 bases and J by 4 bases, with 10 bases of the junction left unmatched.

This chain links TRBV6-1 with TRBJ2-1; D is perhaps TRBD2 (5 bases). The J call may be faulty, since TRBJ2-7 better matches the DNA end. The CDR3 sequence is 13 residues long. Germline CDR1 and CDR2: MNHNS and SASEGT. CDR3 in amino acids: CASRDSTTREQYF. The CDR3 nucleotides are TGTGCCAGCCGGGATTCTACAACACGCGAGCAGTACTTC.

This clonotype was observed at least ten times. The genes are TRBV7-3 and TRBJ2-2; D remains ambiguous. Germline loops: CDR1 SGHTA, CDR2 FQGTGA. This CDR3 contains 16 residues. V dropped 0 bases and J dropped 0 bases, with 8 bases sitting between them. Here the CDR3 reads CASSLTAPPNTGELFF. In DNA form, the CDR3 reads TGTGCCAGCAGCTTAACCGCGCCTCCGAACACCGGGGAGCTGTTTTTT.